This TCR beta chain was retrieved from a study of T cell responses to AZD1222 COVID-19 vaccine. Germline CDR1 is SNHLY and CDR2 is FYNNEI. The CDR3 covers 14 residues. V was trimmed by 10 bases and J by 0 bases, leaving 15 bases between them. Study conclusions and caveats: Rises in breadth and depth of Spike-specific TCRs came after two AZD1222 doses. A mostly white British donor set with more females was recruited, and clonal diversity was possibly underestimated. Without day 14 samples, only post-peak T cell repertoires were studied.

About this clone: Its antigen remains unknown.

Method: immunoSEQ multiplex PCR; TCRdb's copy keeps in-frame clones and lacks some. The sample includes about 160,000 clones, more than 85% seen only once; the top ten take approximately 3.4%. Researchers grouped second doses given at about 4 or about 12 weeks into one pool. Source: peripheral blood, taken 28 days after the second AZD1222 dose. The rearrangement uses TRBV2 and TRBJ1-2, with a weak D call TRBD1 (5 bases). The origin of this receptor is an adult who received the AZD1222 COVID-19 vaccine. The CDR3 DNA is TGTGCCAACCCTAAGGACACAGCTAACTATGGCTACACCTTC. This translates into CANPKDTANYGYTF.